This TCR beta chain emerged from a study of blood T cell repertoires in COVID-19 (dated by TCRdb to the early 2020s). Context from the whole study: Samples from collaborators originated in the United States, Italy and Spain and spanned both the acute and convalescent phases of COVID-19. The material from the prospective study consisted of cDNA or gDNA derived from T cells, B-cell-depleted T cells, or PBMCs. The dataset comprised deeply sampled blood TCRbeta repertoires from subjects exposed to, actively infected with, or recovered from COVID-19. The repertoires were made available in a free public database intended to serve as a resource for research on the immune response to SARS-CoV-2. Samples were obtained from the ongoing ImmuneRACE study (first 160 participants) and from 950 to 1,500 subjects provided by 6 global collaborators. A de-identified subject ID, COVID-19 status, age in years and sex were almost always included in the sample metadata. Where HLA class I and class II types were available, the types were taken from metadata supplied by the sample provider, not from assay-based typing. Results the study describes overall, beyond this receptor: How much clinical and demographic metadata was included differed by source and by participant, and the metadata was provided uncurated.

V is shortened by 3 bases, J by 6 bases, and the region joining them spans 11 bases. CDR1 is given as SNHLY and CDR2 as FYNNEI, both from the germline V gene. The CDR3, from cysteine to phenylalanine, totals 13 residues. Of the read, only the CDR3 DNA is kept; its 39 bases are in frame from base 1. The immunoSEQ Assay, a bias-controlled multiplex PCR, was used to amplify TCRbeta CDR3 regions from genomic DNA. Concerning the study's data processing: The number of nucleated cells in each sample was estimated by amplification of reference gene primers within the assay. To quantify the absolute abundance of each unique TCRbeta CDR3 rearrangement, sequence reads were collapsed and filtered. For each sample, productive Simpson clonality was calculated as the square root of Simpson's diversity index over productive rearrangements. Sourced from immuneACCESS, this table was stored by TCRdb with only in-frame sequences that have V and J called. A share of the clones is absent; for the studies checked, an unresolved V gene accounts for under half, and the remainder has no known explanation. V and J calls plus clone size are reproduced from that table; the DNA served to infer D and trimming. In all, the sample holds about 210,000 clones, and around three quarters of those were seen once. Clones ranked in the top ten supply more than 7% of the sample.

This clone came up a few times. It has no known antigen specificity. Base-call qualities are not available, and no considerably larger clone is one nucleotide away. The collaborating institutions used their own protocols to collect whole blood in K2EDTA tubes. For TCRbeta analysis, collaborators shipped samples in one of three forms: frozen whole blood, isolated PBMCs, or DNA extracted from either of those sample types. Here the chain combines TRBV2 and TRBJ1-1; possibly the D gene is TRBD1, per 5 matching bases. The sequenced sample was peripheral blood. The clonotype comes from a woman in her seventies with acute or convalescent COVID-19. This receptor carries the CDR3 CASSDREVAEAFF. The DNA sequence is given as TGTGCCAGCAGTGACAGGGAAGTCGCTGAAGCTTTCTTT.